Described below is a single TCR beta chain sequence and its context. The entry originates in a study of blood T cell repertoires in COVID-19. Study-wide context: The samples span acute and convalescent COVID-19 from the United States, Italy and Spain. T cells, B-cell-depleted T cells, or PBMCs provided the cDNA or gDNA that served as material.

Assay: immunoSEQ multiplex PCR; the TCRdb copy retains only in-frame clones and omits some. This table holds 150,000 to 200,000 clones, around 80% found once. CDR3 length equals 18 residues. Germline V gives CDR1 KGHSH, CDR2 LQKENI. V gave up 3 bases and J gave up 1 base; unmatched junction bases: 7. Donors of Cohort 3 who recovered were those that had two negative PCRs, clearance, or symptom resolution. The chain employs TRBV18 and TRBJ2-2; 11 bases match TRBD2. Material for sequencing was PBMCs or T cells enriched from blood (not recorded which). This receptor was taken from a woman aged 45-65 years who had recovered from COVID-19. The CDR3 DNA sequence: TGTGCCAGCTCACCGACGACCCTAGCGGGGGGGAACACCGGGGAGCTGTTTTTT. Residues: CASSPTTLAGGNTGELFF. The complete variable domain, with remaining parts taken from reference TRBV18 and TRBJ2-2, reads NAGVMQNPRHLVRRRGQEARLRCSPMKGHSHVYWYRQLPEEGLKFMVYLQKENIIDESGMPKERFSAEFPKEGPSILRIQQVVRGDSAAYFCASSPTTLAGGNTGELFFGEGSRLTVL.